This T cell receptor beta chain was sequenced during a study of blood T cells in healthy people across ages. The use of a sample-barcoded 5' primer and a J-beta primer mix characterized a second PCR of about 6 to 11 cycles. TCRdb re-analysed the 5' RACE reads in MiXCR, keeping a single row per CDR3 protein. The profile covers 650,000 or so distinct CDR3 sequences, with around 50% appearing a single time and about 13% taken by the ten largest. The CDR3 is made up of 14 amino acids. Germline values: CDR1 SGHDN, CDR2 FVKESK. The V end was cut by 6 bases, the J end by 5 bases, with 16 bases between. This TCR came from an elderly woman in good health. Sequenced sample: blood. The chain links TRBV14 to TRBJ1-1, with a tentative D call TRBD1 (5 bases). The CDR3 DNA is TGTGCCAGCAGTGCCCGGGACCCCCGGACTGAAGCTTTCTTT. Translating it yields CASSARDPRTEAFF.